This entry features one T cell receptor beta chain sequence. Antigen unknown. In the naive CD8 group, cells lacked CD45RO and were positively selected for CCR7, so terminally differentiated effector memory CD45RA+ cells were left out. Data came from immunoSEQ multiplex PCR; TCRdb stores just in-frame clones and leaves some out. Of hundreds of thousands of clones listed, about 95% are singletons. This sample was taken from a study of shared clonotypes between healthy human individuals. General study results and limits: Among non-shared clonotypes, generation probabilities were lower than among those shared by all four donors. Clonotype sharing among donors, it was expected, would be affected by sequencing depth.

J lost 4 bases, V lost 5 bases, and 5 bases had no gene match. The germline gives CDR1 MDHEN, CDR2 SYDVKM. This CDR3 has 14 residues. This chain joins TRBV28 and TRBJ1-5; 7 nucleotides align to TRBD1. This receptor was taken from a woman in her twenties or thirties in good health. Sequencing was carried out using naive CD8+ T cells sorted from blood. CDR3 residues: CASSMGQTNQPQHF. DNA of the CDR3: TGTGCCAGCAGTATGGGACAGACAAATCAGCCCCAGCATTTT.